This entry describes one T cell receptor beta chain. This table comes from immunoSEQ multiplex PCR, and its TCRdb copy is limited to in-frame clones, with some not included. The sample shows approximately 49,000 clones, about 80% of them seen only once. This entry belongs to a study of T cells in localized non-small cell lung cancer. The specimen comprised peripheral blood, sampled before any cancer treatment. The source of this sequence is a man aged 35-69 years with stage I squamous cell lung carcinoma.

CDR3 residues: CASSPNFRPLHF. CDR3 sequence (DNA): TGTGCCAGCAGCCCCAATTTTAGACCCCTCCACTTT. V and J are TRBV7-9 and TRBJ1-6; no reliable D call. The CDR3 extends over 12 amino acids. Germline CDR1 SEHNR, CDR2 FQNEAQ (reference sequence). V gave up 5 bases and J gave up 12 bases, with 11 bases separating them.